The 23 T cell receptor beta chains listed next were all sequenced from one sample in a study of beta chain features in type 1 diabetes. Investigators reverse transcribed all isolated RNA, so they sequenced expressed TCRB transcripts. Using immunoSEQ multiplex PCR, the repertoire was profiled, and TCRdb retains in-frame clones only, with some absent. This table has 860,000 or so clones, roughly a sixth appearing once. The specimen sequenced was naive CD4+ T cells from blood. The receptors originated from a woman aged 18-29 years in good health.

This clone was picked up a small number of times. V usage is TRBV28 and J usage is TRBJ1-4, with a possible D match to TRBD1 (6 bases). With 1 base removed from V and 8 bases from J, the gap between germline ends came to 14 bases. The CDR3 covers 15 residues. Per germline, CDR1 MDHEN and CDR2 SYDVKM. Here the CDR3 DNA reads TGTGCCAGCAGTTTATCGGGGGCCGGGGACGAAAAACTGTTTTTT. Translation gives CASSLSGAGDEKLFF. Based on the CDR3 plus reference TRBV28 and TRBJ1-4, the full variable domain is DVKVTQSSRYLVKRTGEKVFLECVQDMDHENMFWYRQDPGLGLRLIYFSYDVKMKEKGDIPEGYSVSREKKERFSLILESASTNQTSMYLCASSLSGAGDEKLFFGSGTQLSVL.

J is TRBJ2-3 and V is TRBV5-1, with unresolved D. CDR3 length equals 12 residues. Trimming pared 3 bases from V and 9 bases from J, leaving 11 bases between. The V gene's germline CDR1 is SGHRS and CDR2 YFSETQ. Written as DNA, the CDR3 is TGCGCCAGCAGCTCGGATAGGTACACGCAGTATTTT. Translated: CASSSDRYTQYF.

This clone was detected a few times. The chain links TRBV6-5 to TRBJ1-2; D is uncertain. The CDR3 spans 16 residues. Germline assignment: CDR1 MNHEY and CDR2 SVGAGI. Trimming cost V 2 bases and J 1 base, with 14 bases left between them. CDR3 in amino acids: CASSYGGAGYNYGYTF. In DNA form, the CDR3 reads TGTGCCAGCAGTTACGGAGGAGCGGGGTATAACTATGGCTACACCTTC.

This clone was observed a handful of times. J is TRBJ2-1 and V is TRBV19, with 7 nucleotides matching TRBD1. The ends lost 4 bases at V and 6 bases at J; junction bases unmatched: 9. Germline-derived CDR1 and CDR2 are LNHDA and SQIVND (reference sequence). The CDR3 contains 15 residues. The CDR3 region is CASSNRGPPSNEQFF. The CDR3 DNA is TGTGCCAGTAGTAACAGGGGCCCGCCCAGCAATGAGCAGTTCTTC.

This clone was observed a few times. The chain combines TRBV5-1 with TRBJ2-3; tentative D call: TRBD2 (6 bases). The CDR3 spans 14 residues. With 4 bases removed from V and 4 bases from J, the gap between germline ends came to 13 bases. Germline CDR1 reads SGHRS; CDR2 reads YFSETQ. CDR3: CASSPAGRPDTQYF. CDR3 sequence (DNA): TGCGCCAGCAGCCCCGCGGGGCGCCCAGATACGCAGTATTTT. The variable domain in full, completed from reference TRBV5-1 and TRBJ2-3, reads KAGVTQTPRYLIKTRGQQVTLSCSPISGHRSVSWYQQTPGQGLQFLFEYFSETQRNKGNFPGRFSGRQFSNSRSEMNVSTLELGDSALYLCASSPAGRPDTQYFGPGTRLTVL.

This clone has more than one count but fewer than ten. The chain joins TRBV27 to TRBJ2-5; TRBD2 is a possible D gene (6 bases). Gene TRBJ2-7 matches the end of the DNA better, so the J call may be wrong. Germline V CDR1 and CDR2: MNHEY, SMNVEV (reference sequence). The CDR3 sequence is 13 residues long. This CDR3 reads CASSLGLYYEQYF. Here the CDR3 DNA reads TGTGCCAGCAGTCTCGGACTATACTACGAGCAGTACTTC.

The chain is built from TRBV6-5 and TRBJ1-5; D remains ambiguous. Between the trimmed V and J ends, which lost 5 bases and 7 bases, there was a span of 12 bases. The CDR3 consists of 13 residues. The germline V gene encodes CDR1 MNHEY and CDR2 SVGAGI. CDR3 in DNA: TGTGCCAGCAGTGGAGGGCTCGCGCAGCCCCAGCATTTT. Its protein product is CASSGGLAQPQHF.

This clone appeared a few times. The chain uses TRBV7-2 and TRBJ2-7; 8 bases are a match to TRBD2. Germline CDR1 reads SGHTA; CDR2 reads FQGNSA. The V gene end was trimmed by 5 bases and the J gene end by 4 bases; junction bases not matched to a gene: 10. The CDR3 consists of 15 residues. CDR3 DNA: TGTGCCAGCAGCCACTTACAGACTAGCGTTTACGAGCAGTACTTC. The encoded protein is CASSHLQTSVYEQYF.

The chain carries TRBV6-6 and TRBJ2-4, with D unclear. CDR3 size: 12 residues. V lost 7 bases and J lost 9, with 13 bases in between. CDR1 and CDR2 (germline): MNHNY, SVGAGI (reference sequence). The CDR3 DNA sequence: TGTGCCAGCATGGCTGAGTGGAGCATTCAGTACTTC. Translating gives CASMAEWSIQYF.

V usage is TRBV5-4 and J usage is TRBJ2-7; D is unresolved. The CDR3 is 12 residues long. Germline CDR1 and CDR2: SGHNT and YYREEE (reference sequence). The ends were cut back, 4 bases at V and 1 base at J, with 6 bases in the middle. The DNA for the CDR3 is TGTGCCAGCAGCATTTCTTCCTACGAGCAGTACTTC. The encoded protein is CASSISSYEQYF.

Only a few counts were recorded for this clone. V is TRBV9 and J is TRBJ2-7; D is uncertain. V was cut by 2 bases and J by 3 bases, with 15 bases left in between. The CDR3 runs to 15 residues. Germline CDR1 SGDLS, CDR2 YYNGEE. The CDR3: CASSVGHPGLYEQYF. DNA of the CDR3: TGTGCCAGCAGCGTCGGGCATCCGGGCCTCTACGAGCAGTACTTC.

V gene TRBV19 combines with J gene TRBJ1-2; the D gene is possibly TRBD1 (5 bases). There are 12 residues in the CDR3. V was cut by 6 bases and J by 6 bases, with 11 bases left in between. Germline CDR1 and CDR2: LNHDA and SQIVND (reference sequence). The DNA for the CDR3 is TGTGCCAGTAGCAACCGGGACCATGGCTACACCTTC. Amino acids: CASSNRDHGYTF.

There are a few counts of this clone. The rearrangement joins TRBV7-8 to TRBJ2-1; the D is unclear. CDR3 size: 14 residues. Trimming shortened V by 4 bases and J by 5 bases, and 12 bases separated the two germline ends. Germline CDR1 reads SGHVS; CDR2 reads FQNEAQ. The CDR3 bases are TGTGCCAGCAGCTCGGTCCGCGTCAACAATGAGCAGTTCTTC. This translates into CASSSVRVNNEQFF.

This clone was detected a few times. This sequence joins TRBV13 and TRBJ2-1; TRBD2 matches at 7 bases. CDR3 length equals 16 residues. After removal of 1 base from V and 3 bases from J, the junction contained 6 bases not matched to a gene. Germline V gives CDR1 PRHDT, CDR2 FYEKMQ (reference sequence). CDR3 residues: CASSLVSASGYNEQFF. The CDR3 bases are TGTGCCAGCAGCTTAGTCTCTGCTAGCGGCTACAATGAGCAGTTCTTC.

Here the CDR3 reads CASSLALRGRGGNEQFF. In DNA, the CDR3 is TGTGCCAGCAGCTTGGCCTTAAGAGGGAGAGGGGGCAATGAGCAGTTCTTC. This rearrangement joins TRBV5-4 to TRBJ2-1; TRBD1 is a possible D gene (6 bases). The CDR3 is 17 amino acids. Germline CDR1 and CDR2: SGHNT and YYREEE (reference sequence). Trimming left V 0 bases short and J 6 bases short, with 19 bases between. Based on the CDR3 plus reference TRBV5-4 and TRBJ2-1, the full variable domain is ETGVTQSPTHLIKTRGQQVTLRCSSQSGHNTVSWYQQALGQGPQFIFQYYREEENGRGNFPPRFSGLQFPNYSSELNVNALELDDSALYLCASSLALRGRGGNEQFFGPGTRLTVL.

This clone was counted only a few times. V gene TRBV7-9 combines with J gene TRBJ2-7, with unresolved D. With 7 bases removed from V and 2 bases from J, the gap between germline ends came to 15 bases. From germline, CDR1 is SEHNR and CDR2 FQNEAQ (reference sequence). CDR3 length: 14 amino acids. In DNA form, the CDR3 reads TGTGCCAGCAACCGAGACGGCCCCACCTACGAGCAGTACTTC. This encodes CASNRDGPTYEQYF. Using reference TRBV7-9 and TRBJ2-7 for the parts outside the CDR3, the full variable domain is DTGVSQNPRHKITKRGQNVTFRCDPISEHNRLYWYRQTLGQGPEFLTYFQNEAQLEKSRLLSDRFSAERPKGSFSTLEIQRTEQGDSAMYLCASNRDGPTYEQYFGPGTRLTVT.

This clone appeared a few times. The V gene is TRBV18, the J gene TRBJ2-1, with D uncertain. The CDR3 loop spans 14 amino acids. With 3 bases removed from V and 6 bases from J, the gap between germline ends came to 12 bases. CDR1 KGHSH and CDR2 LQKENI come from the germline V gene. CDR3 nucleotides: TGTGCCAGCTCACCCCGGTTTATCCGCAATGAGCAGTTCTTC. Protein: CASSPRFIRNEQFF.

This clone has only a few counts. V gene TRBV4-2 combines with J gene TRBJ2-7, with TRBD2 as a possible D gene (5 bases). V lost 1 base, J lost 0 bases, and 10 bases lay in between. The germline gives CDR1 LGHNA, CDR2 YNFKEQ. CDR3 length: 15 amino acids. The chain's CDR3 is CASSQGRESSYEQYF. The CDR3 coding sequence is TGTGCCAGCAGCCAAGGTAGGGAGAGCTCCTACGAGCAGTACTTC.

In its sample, this clone was seen a few times. The chain has TRBV5-1 and TRBJ2-2; weak D call: TRBD1 (6 bases). The V end was cut by 1 base, the J end by 7 bases, with 11 bases between. The CDR3 extends over 14 amino acids. Germline CDR1 SGHRS, CDR2 YFSETQ. The chain's CDR3 is CASSLTGYGGELFF. The CDR3 nucleotides read TGCGCCAGCAGCTTGACAGGGTATGGCGGGGAGCTGTTTTTT. Full variable domain (rest looked up from reference TRBV5-1 and TRBJ2-2): KAGVTQTPRYLIKTRGQQVTLSCSPISGHRSVSWYQQTPGQGLQFLFEYFSETQRNKGNFPGRFSGRQFSNSRSEMNVSTLELGDSALYLCASSLTGYGGELFFGEGSRLTVL.

The chain couples TRBV7-9 to TRBJ1-4; D not resolved. Germline-derived CDR1 and CDR2 are SEHNR and FQNEAQ (reference sequence). CDR3 length: 15 amino acids. V was clipped by 5 bases and J by 5 bases, with 15 bases between them. The CDR3, as DNA: TGTGCCAGCAGCCGACGAGAGGGAGGGAATGAAAAACTGTTTTTT. Protein: CASSRREGGNEKLFF.

This chain links TRBV11-2 with TRBJ2-1; 11 bases are shared with TRBD2. The CDR3 is 16 residues long. The V and J ends lost 1 base and 7 bases, in that order; junction bases with no gene match: 6. Germline V CDR1 and CDR2: SGHAT, FQNNGV. CDR3 loop: CASSLVRASGRNEQFF. Here the CDR3 DNA reads TGTGCCAGCAGCTTAGTAAGGGCTAGCGGGAGGAATGAGCAGTTCTTC.

This clone was observed a handful of times. The chain joins TRBV4-3 to TRBJ2-4, with TRBD2 matching over 7 bases. The V gene's germline CDR1 is LGHNA and CDR2 YSLEER. The junction had 5 bases not matched to a gene; V was cut back by 0 bases and J by 0 bases. The CDR3 loop spans 17 amino acids. CDR3 amino acids: CASSQDWSGIAKNIQYF. CDR3 nucleotide sequence: TGCGCCAGCAGCCAAGACTGGAGCGGGATAGCCAAAAACATTCAGTACTTC.

This clone was seen a handful of times. The V and J genes are TRBV28 and TRBJ2-7; D is possibly TRBD1 or TRBD2 (5 bases each). There are 14 residues in the CDR3. V was cut by 1 base and J by 3 bases, with 10 bases left in between. Germline V gives CDR1 MDHEN, CDR2 SYDVKM. CDR3 bases: TGTGCCAGCAGTTTATATTTGGGGGACTACGAGCAGTACTTC. The encoded protein is CASSLYLGDYEQYF.